These 21 T cell receptor beta chains share one sample of origin, sequenced in a study of T-cell reconstitution after alpha-beta-depleted transplantation in children (dated by TCRdb to about 2016). Library preparation employed PCR. The sequencing machine was an Illumina HiSeq 2500. To normalize quantification of the TCRbeta repertoire, the TCR libraries were built with molecular barcoding that relied on unique molecular identifiers. Starting from the raw public reads, TCRdb applied fastp trimming at Q25, assembled clones with MiXCR and retained in-frame beta chains. Identical CDR3 protein sequences are pooled into one entry, listed with their most common genes and DNA. Counted in this sample were over 200,000 distinct CDR3 sequences; around 9.5% of them appeared once. The ten top clones hold about 6% of the sample. This material consisted of PBMCs from the stem cell graft donor, taken from the stem cell graft. These receptors all come from a human donor who donated a stem cell graft to a child with acute lymphoblastic leukemia.

In its sample, this clonotype was seen many times. This sequence joins TRBV29-1 and TRBJ2-2; TRBD1 matches at 7 bases. The CDR3 loop spans 14 amino acids. CDR1 and CDR2 from the germline V gene are SQVTM and ANQGSEA. The V segment lost 6 bases and the J segment 0 bases; nucleotides outside the gene matches: 4. In DNA, the CDR3 is TGCAGCGTGCCGGGACAGCCGAACACCGGGGAGCTGTTTTTT. Translation: CSVPGQPNTGELFF.

This clonotype was found many times. This sequence joins TRBV28 and TRBJ1-1; TRBD1 is a possible D gene (6 bases). Germline V gives CDR1 MDHEN, CDR2 SYDVKM. Trimming pared 1 base from V and 2 bases from J, leaving 14 bases between. CDR3 size: 16 residues. The CDR3 nucleotides are TGTGCCAGCAGTTTATACAGAGGGACATTTAACACTGAAGCTTTCTTT. It is translated as CASSLYRGTFNTEAFF.

This clonotype was picked up a small number of times. The V call is TRBV7-8, the J call TRBJ2-7; 8 bases match TRBD1. Germline V lookup: CDR1 SGHVS, CDR2 FQNEAQ. The V segment lost 5 bases and the J segment 4 bases; nucleotides outside the gene matches: 10. The CDR3 covers 15 residues. As DNA, the CDR3 is TGTGCCAGCAGCCCTGGACCCGGGACAGGATACGAGCAGTACTTC. It encodes CASSPGPGTGYEQYF.

As to this clonotype: At one end, the junction sequence differs from germline, possibly due to a read error. V usage is TRBV3-1 and J usage is TRBJ1-1; tentative D call: TRBD1 (5 bases). The CDR3 consists of 16 residues. Germline loops: CDR1 LGHDT, CDR2 YNNKEL (reference sequence). CDR3 DNA sequence: TGTGCCAGCACCCAAGAGTTGGGGGTATCGGACACTGAAGCTTTCTTT. It is translated as CASTQELGVSDTEAFF.

This clonotype showed up many times. The chain employs TRBV18 and TRBJ1-5; D is unresolved. V was shortened by 1 base and J by 4 bases, with 8 bases between the two germline ends. The CDR3 runs to 14 residues. Per germline, CDR1 KGHSH and CDR2 LQKENI. CDR3 nucleotide sequence: TGTGCCAGCTCACCACTGATGGGAAATCAGCCCCAGCATTTT. Translation gives CASSPLMGNQPQHF.

The rearrangement links TRBV20-1 to TRBJ1-5; tentatively, D is TRBD1 (5 bases). The length of the CDR3 is 15 residues. Germline V CDR1 and CDR2: DFQATT, SNEGSKA (reference sequence). Trimming shortened V by 4 bases and J by 1 base, and 14 bases separated the two germline ends. This CDR3 reads CSATGTGISNQPQHF. CDR3 sequence (DNA): TGCAGTGCTACAGGGACGGGGATCAGCAATCAGCCCCAGCATTTT.

The table lists this clonotype with many counts. The chain is built from TRBV9 and TRBJ2-7; 10 nucleotides align to TRBD2. V was pared by 0 bases and J by 2 bases, with 5 bases of the junction left unmatched. CDR1 SGDLS and CDR2 YYNGEE come from the germline V gene. The CDR3 covers 16 residues. CDR3 coding DNA: TGTGCCAGCAGCGTAGCGCCTAGCGGGGGAACCTACGAGCAGTACTTC. Protein sequence: CASSVAPSGGTYEQYF.

This clonotype has a handful of counts. The gene calls are TRBV3-1 and TRBJ2-7; the D gene is possibly TRBD2 (6 bases). CDR3 size: 17 residues. Trimming cost V 2 bases and J 0 bases, with 17 bases left between them. Germline CDR1 and CDR2: LGHDT and YNNKEL (reference sequence). The CDR3 nucleotides are TGTGCCAGCAGCCAACACGGCGGCGGGGACTTCTCCTACGAGCAGTACTTC. Translated: CASSQHGGGDFSYEQYF.

This chain links TRBV20-1 with TRBJ2-1, with 11 bases aligning to TRBD2. From germline, CDR1 is DFQATT and CDR2 SNEGSKA (reference sequence). The ends lost 6 bases at V and 10 bases at J; junction bases unmatched: 8. The CDR3 has 13 residues. The CDR3 DNA sequence: TGCAGTGCCCTAGCGGGGGGCCGCCTGGAGCAGTTCTTC. Protein product: CSALAGGRLEQFF.

This clonotype was seen repeatedly, ten times or more. J is TRBJ1-2 and V is TRBV7-2; 7 bases agree with TRBD1. This CDR3 has 13 residues. The V segment lost 2 bases and the J segment 8 bases; nucleotides outside the gene matches: 5. Germline V gene sequence: CDR1 SGHTA, CDR2 FQGNSA. CDR3: CASSLSRGEGYTF. The CDR3 DNA reads TGTGCCAGCAGCTTAAGCAGGGGGGAGGGCTACACCTTC.

The sample holds a few counts of this clonotype. This chain connects TRBV5-1 to TRBJ2-5; TRBD1 agrees at 8 bases. CDR3 length: 15 residues. J lost 1 base, V lost 6 bases, and 8 bases had no gene match. Germline CDR1 and CDR2: SGHRS and YFSETQ. The CDR3 sequence: CASTQDGQGQETQYF. CDR3 nucleotides: TGCGCCAGCACTCAAGATGGACAGGGCCAAGAGACCCAGTACTTC.

This clonotype was seen a few times. V gene TRBV27 combines with J gene TRBJ2-3; TRBD2 aligns across 7 bases. Germline V gene sequence: CDR1 MNHEY, CDR2 SMNVEV (reference sequence). The CDR3 covers 15 residues. V lost 5 bases, J lost 4 bases, and 9 bases stayed unmatched. CDR3 DNA sequence: TGTGCCAGCAGTCCGACTAGCTGGGACTCAGATACGCAGTATTTT. Its protein is CASSPTSWDSDTQYF.

This clonotype was seen ten or more times. The V and J genes are TRBV29-1 and TRBJ2-5; D gene unclear. The CDR3 consists of 13 residues. Germline CDR1 is SQVTM and CDR2 is ANQGSEA. The germline V and J ends were trimmed by 7 bases and 5 bases, with 17 bases remaining between them. For the CDR3, the DNA is TGCAGCGCCGACATGGTTTTGGGGGAGACCCAGTACTTC. Translating gives CSADMVLGETQYF.

J is TRBJ2-6 and V is TRBV30; D remains ambiguous. This CDR3 is 12 amino acids long. Per germline, CDR1 GTSNPN and CDR2 SVGIG (reference sequence). This chain's CDR3 is CAGDSGANVLTF. The CDR3, as DNA: TGTGCTGGGGACTCTGGGGCCAACGTCCTGACTTTC.

The chain links TRBV18 to TRBJ2-3; TRBD2 matches 12 bases. Looked up from germline, CDR1 is KGHSH and CDR2 is LQKENI. This CDR3 is built from 16 residues. The ends lost 6 bases at V and 4 bases at J; junction bases unmatched: 8. CDR3 in DNA: TGTGCCAGCTCCGGAGGACTAGCGGGGTCTTCAGATACGCAGTATTTT. This gives the protein CASSGGLAGSSDTQYF. Full variable domain (rest looked up from reference TRBV18 and TRBJ2-3): NAGVMQNPRHLVRRRGQEARLRCSPMKGHSHVYWYRQLPEEGLKFMVYLQKENIIDESGMPKERFSAEFPKEGPSILRIQQVVRGDSAAYFCASSGGLAGSSDTQYFGPGTRLTVL.

This clonotype came up many times. The chain has TRBV6-2 or TRBV6-3 and TRBJ2-1, with D tentatively TRBD1 (5 bases). The CDR3 consists of 15 residues. V was trimmed by 6 bases and J by 7 bases, leaving 19 bases between them. Germline values: CDR1 MNHEY, CDR2 SVGEGT. The CDR3 DNA reads TGTGCCAGCAGCCGACGGGCAGGGTTTAGGAATGAGCAGTTCTTC. Its protein is CASSRRAGFRNEQFF.

This clonotype was detected many times. CDR3 in amino acids: CASSITSNQPQHF. As DNA, the CDR3 is TGTGCCAGTAGTATAACTAGCAATCAGCCCCAGCATTTT. The chain combines TRBV19 with TRBJ1-5; D gene uncertain. The CDR3 has 13 amino acids. V lost 2 bases to trimming and J lost 0 bases, with 2 bases between them. Germline V gene data show CDR1 as LNHDA and CDR2 as SQIVND (reference sequence).

This clonotype was counted at least ten times. The rearrangement joins TRBV5-1 to TRBJ2-6; D may be TRBD1 (6 bases). The CDR3 length is 15 residues. The germline gives CDR1 SGHRS, CDR2 YFSETQ. Trimming pared 4 bases from V and 0 bases from J, leaving 8 bases between. DNA for the CDR3: TGCGCCAGCAGCATACAGGGCTCTGGGGCCAACGTCCTGACTTTC. This codes for CASSIQGSGANVLTF.

This clonotype was picked up many times. The rearrangement joins TRBV27 to TRBJ1-2, with D possibly being TRBD1 (6 bases). V dropped 0 bases and J dropped 2 bases, with 7 bases sitting between them. This CDR3 has 14 residues. Germline CDR1 and CDR2: MNHEY and SMNVEV (reference sequence). The CDR3 DNA reads TGTGCCAGCAGTTTATCACAGGGAAACTATGGCTACACCTTC. The encoded protein is CASSLSQGNYGYTF.

The gene calls are TRBV20-1 and TRBJ1-2, with D hard to call. CDR1 and CDR2 from the germline V gene are DFQATT and SNEGSKA (reference sequence). V lost 0 bases, J lost 4 bases, and 12 bases lay in between. The CDR3 runs to 14 residues. CDR3 protein: CSARDEQNSYGYTF. CDR3 DNA sequence: TGCAGTGCTAGAGATGAACAGAACAGCTATGGCTACACCTTC.

This clonotype was observed many times. CDR3 region: CASSQIGMWSGEYNSPLHF. The CDR3 coding sequence is TGCGCCAGCAGCCAGATCGGGATGTGGAGTGGGGAATATAATTCACCCCTCCACTTT. V usage is TRBV4-1 and J usage is TRBJ1-6; D call uncertain. The V gene's germline CDR1 is MGHRA and CDR2 YSYEKL. Trimming cost V 3 bases and J 4 bases, with 22 bases left between them. The CDR3 length is 19 residues.